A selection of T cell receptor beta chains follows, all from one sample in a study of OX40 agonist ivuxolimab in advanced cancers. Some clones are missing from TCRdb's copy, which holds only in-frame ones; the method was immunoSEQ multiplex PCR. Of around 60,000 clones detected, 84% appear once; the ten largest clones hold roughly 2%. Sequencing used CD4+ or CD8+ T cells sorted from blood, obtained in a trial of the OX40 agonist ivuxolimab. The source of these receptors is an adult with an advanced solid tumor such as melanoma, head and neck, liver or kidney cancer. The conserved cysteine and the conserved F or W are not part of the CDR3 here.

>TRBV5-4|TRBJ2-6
ASSLGGSGANVLT
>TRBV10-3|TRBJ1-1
AISESTPNSGTEAF
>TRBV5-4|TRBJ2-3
ASSRGLATDTQY
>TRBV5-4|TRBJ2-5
ASSASSGNRETQY
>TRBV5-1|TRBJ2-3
ASSSIAGATDTQY
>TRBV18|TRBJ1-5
ASSPLGQGSNQPQH
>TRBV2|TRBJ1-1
ASSDGGSTEAF
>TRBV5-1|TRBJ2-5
ASSLASGPQETQY
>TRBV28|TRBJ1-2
ASSLGGSGGQSYGYT
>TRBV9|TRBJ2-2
ASSPGQGNTGELF
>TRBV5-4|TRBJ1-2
ASSLPRDPGGGYT
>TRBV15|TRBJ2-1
ATSRDRSSGDDNEQF
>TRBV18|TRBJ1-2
ASSPGPRSYGYT
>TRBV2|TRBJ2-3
ASSYLSQDTQY
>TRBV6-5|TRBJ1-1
ASSLGQGPRRTEAF
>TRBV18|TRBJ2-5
ASSPQRDTDWD
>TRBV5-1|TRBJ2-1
ASTLGGQGTDEQF
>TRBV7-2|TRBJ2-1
ASAEGLAYNEQF
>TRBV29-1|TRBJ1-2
SVGGASGGYT
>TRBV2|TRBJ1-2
ASSPRGGQGLNYGYT
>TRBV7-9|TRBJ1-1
ASSLRGTMNTEAF
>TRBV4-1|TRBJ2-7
ASSYASGDYEQY
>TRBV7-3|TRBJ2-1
ASSLTGTSDEQF
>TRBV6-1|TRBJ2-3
ASSESISDTQY
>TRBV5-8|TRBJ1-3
ASSLWAGRIGNTIY
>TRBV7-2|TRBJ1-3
ASSREGYTIY
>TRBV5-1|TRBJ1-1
ASAEDTEAF
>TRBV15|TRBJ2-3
ATSRDVTDTQY
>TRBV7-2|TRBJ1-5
ASSSYSNQPQH
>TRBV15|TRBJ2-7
ATSSLLAGGPEQY
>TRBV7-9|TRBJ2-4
ASSGGVPLVNIQY
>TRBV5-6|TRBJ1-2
ASSLGTGSGYT
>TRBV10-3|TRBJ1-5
AISSDRGGQPQH
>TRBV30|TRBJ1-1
AWRDRGAEAF
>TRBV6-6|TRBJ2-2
ASSYNYIGTGELF
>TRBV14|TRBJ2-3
ASSQGGWSTDTQY
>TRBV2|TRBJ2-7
ASSEREGYEQY
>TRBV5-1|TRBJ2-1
ASTFFSNENEQF
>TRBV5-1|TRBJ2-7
ASTSSGGELDEQY
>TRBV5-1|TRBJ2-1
ASSRKLAGVDNEQF
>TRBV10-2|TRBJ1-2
ASSESGVSWGYT
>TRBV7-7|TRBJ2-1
ASSSDRESYNEQF
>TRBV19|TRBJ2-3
ASRTAAETDTQY
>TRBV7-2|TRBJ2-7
ASSLGEYSYEQY
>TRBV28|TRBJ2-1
ASTGMNEQF
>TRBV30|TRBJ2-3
AWSVVQPQY
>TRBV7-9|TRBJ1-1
ASSFGLANTEAF
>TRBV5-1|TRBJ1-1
ASSLSGGNTEAF
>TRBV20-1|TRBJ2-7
SAGQGYEQY
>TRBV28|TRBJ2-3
ASSSGKGALGTDTQY
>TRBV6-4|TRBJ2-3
ASRTGAGADTQY
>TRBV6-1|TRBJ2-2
ASSGRTGELF
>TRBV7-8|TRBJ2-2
ASSLVPGELF
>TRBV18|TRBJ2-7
ASSPEASGINEQY
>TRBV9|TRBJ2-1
ASSDPSSSYNEQF
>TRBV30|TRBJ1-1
AWKPNAWTEAF
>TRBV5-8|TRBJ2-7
ASSVWTGRQMEQY
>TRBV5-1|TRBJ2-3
ASSLGGVDTQY